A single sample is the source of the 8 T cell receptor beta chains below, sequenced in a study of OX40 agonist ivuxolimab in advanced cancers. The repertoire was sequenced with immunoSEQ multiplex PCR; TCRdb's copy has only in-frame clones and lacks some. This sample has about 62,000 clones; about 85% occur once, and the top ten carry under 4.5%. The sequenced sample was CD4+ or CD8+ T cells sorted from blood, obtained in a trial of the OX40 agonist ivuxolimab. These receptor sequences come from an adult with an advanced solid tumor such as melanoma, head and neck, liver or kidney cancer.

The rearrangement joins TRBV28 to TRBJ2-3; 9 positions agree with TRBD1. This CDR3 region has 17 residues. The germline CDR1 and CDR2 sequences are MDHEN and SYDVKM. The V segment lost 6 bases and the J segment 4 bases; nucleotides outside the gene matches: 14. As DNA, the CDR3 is TGTGCCAGCAGCCACCGTCCGGGACAGGGTAGGGCAGATACGCAGTATTTT. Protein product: CASSHRPGQGRADTQYF.

CDR3 coding DNA: TGTGCCAGCAGGGGGGTAGGGGTAAAGTACGAGCAGTACTTC. Protein: CASRGVGVKYEQYF. The chain links TRBV28 to TRBJ2-7; tentatively, D is TRBD1 or TRBD2 (5 bases each). Trimming removed 6 bases from V and 4 bases from J, with 16 bases in between. This CDR3 comprises 14 residues. CDR1 and CDR2 (germline): MDHEN, SYDVKM. The variable domain in full, completed from reference TRBV28 and TRBJ2-7, reads DVKVTQSSRYLVKRTGEKVFLECVQDMDHENMFWYRQDPGLGLRLIYFSYDVKMKEKGDIPEGYSVSREKKERFSLILESASTNQTSMYLCASRGVGVKYEQYFGPGTRLTVT.

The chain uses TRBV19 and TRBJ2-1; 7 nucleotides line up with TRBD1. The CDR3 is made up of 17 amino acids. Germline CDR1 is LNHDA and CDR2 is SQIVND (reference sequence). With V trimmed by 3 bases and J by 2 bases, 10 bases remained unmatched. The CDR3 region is CASSIRRTGGPYNEQFF. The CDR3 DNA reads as TGTGCCAGTAGTATCCGCCGGACAGGTGGGCCCTACAATGAGCAGTTCTTC.

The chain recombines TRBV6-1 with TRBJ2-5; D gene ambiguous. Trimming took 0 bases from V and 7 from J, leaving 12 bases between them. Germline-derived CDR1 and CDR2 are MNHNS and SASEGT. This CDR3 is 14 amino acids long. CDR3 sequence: CASSEADTPGTQYF. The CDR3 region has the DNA TGTGCCAGCAGTGAAGCAGACACGCCCGGGACCCAGTACTTC.

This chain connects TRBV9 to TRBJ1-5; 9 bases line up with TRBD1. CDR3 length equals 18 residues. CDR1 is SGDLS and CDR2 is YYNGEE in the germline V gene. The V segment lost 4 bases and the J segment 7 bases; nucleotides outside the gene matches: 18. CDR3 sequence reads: CASSTETGTGSRVQPQHF. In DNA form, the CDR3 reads TGTGCCAGCAGCACCGAGACCGGGACAGGGTCCCGTGTCCAGCCCCAGCATTTT. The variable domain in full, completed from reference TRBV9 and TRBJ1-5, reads DSGVTQTPKHLITATGQRVTLRCSPRSGDLSVYWYQQSLDQGLQFLIQYYNGEERAKGNILERFSAQQFPDLHSELNLSSLELGDSALYFCASSTETGTGSRVQPQHFGDGTRLSIL.

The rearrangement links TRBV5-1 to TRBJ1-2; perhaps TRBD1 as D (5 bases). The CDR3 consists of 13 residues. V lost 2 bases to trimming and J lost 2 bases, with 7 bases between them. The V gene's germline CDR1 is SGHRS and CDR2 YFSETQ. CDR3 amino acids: CASSFDSNYGYTF. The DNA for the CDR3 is TGCGCCAGCAGCTTTGACAGCAACTATGGCTACACCTTC.

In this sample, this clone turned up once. For the CDR3, the DNA is TGTGCCATCCGATTGAGGACTGGAGGTGGCGAGCAGTACTTC. Its translation: CAIRLRTGGGEQYF. V is TRBV2 and J is TRBJ2-7, with D possibly being TRBD2 (5 bases). V lost 10 bases, J lost 6 bases, and 22 bases lay in between. The CDR3 runs 14 residues. The germline CDR1 and CDR2 sequences are SNHLY and FYNNEI. The entire variable domain, with the rest obtained from reference TRBV2 and TRBJ2-7, is as follows: EPEVTQTPSHQVTQMGQEVILRCVPISNHLYFYWYRQILGQKVEFLVSFYNNEISEKSEIFDDQFSVERPDGSNFTLKIRSTKLEDSAMYFCAIRLRTGGGEQYFGPGTRLTVT.

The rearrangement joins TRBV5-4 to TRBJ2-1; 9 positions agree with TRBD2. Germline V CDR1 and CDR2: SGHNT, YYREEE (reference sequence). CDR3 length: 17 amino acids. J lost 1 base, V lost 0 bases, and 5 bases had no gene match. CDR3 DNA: TGTGCCAGCAGCTTGGGGGTAGCGGGGGCATCCTACAATGAGCAGTTCTTC. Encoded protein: CASSLGVAGASYNEQFF.